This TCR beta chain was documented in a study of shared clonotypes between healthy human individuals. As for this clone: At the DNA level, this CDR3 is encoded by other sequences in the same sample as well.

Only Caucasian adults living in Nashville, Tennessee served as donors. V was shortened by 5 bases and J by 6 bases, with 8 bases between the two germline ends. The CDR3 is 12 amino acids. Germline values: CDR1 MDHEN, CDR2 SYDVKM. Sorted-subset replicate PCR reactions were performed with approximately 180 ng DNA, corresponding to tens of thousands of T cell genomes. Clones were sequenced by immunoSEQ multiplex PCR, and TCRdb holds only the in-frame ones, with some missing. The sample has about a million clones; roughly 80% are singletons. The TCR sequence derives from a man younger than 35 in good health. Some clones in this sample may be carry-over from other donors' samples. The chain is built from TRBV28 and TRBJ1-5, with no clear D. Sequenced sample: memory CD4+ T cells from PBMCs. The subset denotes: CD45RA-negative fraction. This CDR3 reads CASSLPLQPQHF. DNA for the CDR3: TGTGCCAGCAGTCTGCCCCTTCAGCCCCAGCATTTT.